The present T cell receptor (beta chain) was sequenced within a study of blood T cells in healthy people across ages (dated by TCRdb to 2014 to 2015). About the study as a whole: In model experiments, roughly one uniquely barcoded TCR beta cDNA molecule per two T cells was captured by template switching. The donors were divided into four age groups: young (average around 16 years), middle-aged (around 41), aged (approximately 62) and long-lived (roughly 82). Age-related changes in TCR beta repertoire diversity were measured in the study by deep sequencing normalized with unique cDNA molecular identifiers. To avoid experimental bias, donors of different ages were distributed randomly across sequencing lanes. For two donors (one aged 18 to 29 and one aged 80 or older), the study analyzed two additional independent replicas of 1 million unique cDNA reads from the same blood draw. Overall results and qualifications from the work: Since profiling was done on bulk unsorted PBMCs, naive and antigen-experienced compartments could not be conclusively compared. Observed TCR beta diversity correlated strongly with the percentage of naive T cells measured by flow cytometry. The CMV infection status of donors was not known, potentially confounding age-related changes in expanded clonotypes. Estimates of total diversity based on one million sequenced T cells were considered lower bounds and underestimates. Observed TCR beta diversity per million T cells fell roughly linearly with age, and a significant reduction was already apparent by age approximately 40. The long-lived group showed more naive CD4+ T cells, fewer expanded clones and increased TCR diversity than the aged group, suggesting age selection.

In its sample, this clonotype was seen many times. Its antigen is unknown. Base qualities are missing; no much larger clone stands one base away. Systemically healthy Caucasian individuals from Russia, some 38 in total and aged about 6 to 90 years, were included as donors. Around 9.8 milliliters of peripheral blood were collected from each donor into EDTA-treated Vacutainer tubes. Ficoll-Paque density-gradient centrifugation was used to isolate PBMCs, with at least 7 million obtained per sample. Trizol reagent was used to extract total RNA from PBMCs, with at least 5 micrograms per sample. The percentages of naive CD45RAhigh/CD27high T cells were determined by flow cytometry on a PBMC aliquot from every donor. Library generation was performed with 5' RACE. The instrument was an Illumina HiSeq 2500. A second roughly 6 to 11 cycle PCR used a sample-barcoded 5' primer and a J-beta primer mix. A template-switch 5' adaptor carrying 12 random nucleotides introduced a unique molecular identifier onto each TCR beta cDNA molecule. At least 3 million CDR3-containing paired-end reads were obtained from each sample. All of the RNA was converted into first-strand cDNA using the Mint cDNA synthesis kit, with a TRBC-specific oligonucleotide serving as the primer. After uracil-DNA glycosylase treatment, a first 18-cycle PCR used universal primers M1SS and BC2_uni_R on all cDNA. The study's own analysis went as follows. Each sample was normalized by randomly selecting 1 million high-quality reads, each carrying a distinct molecular identifier. Instead of being binned into consensus sequences, reads with shared molecular identifiers were discarded. CDR3 identification, clonotype clustering and error correction used MiTCR with a Q25 quality threshold and the strictest error-elimination algorithm. A nonparametric unseen species model with Euler transformation was used to estimate lower-bound total TCR beta diversity. The raw public data were reprocessed by TCRdb itself: fastp quality trimming at Q25, MiXCR clonotype calling, in-frame beta chains only. Here each entry gathers all rows of one CDR3 protein and keeps the most common genes and DNA. What appears here as the V and J calls and clone size reflects TCRdb's work, not the paper's. Here the sample has some 640,000 distinct CDR3 sequences; 25% to 30% occur a single time. The top ten constitute approximately 14% of the sample.

Clipping removes 1 base from V and 4 bases from J, with 11 as the unmatched junction base count. From the cysteine up to the phenylalanine, the CDR3 has a length of 18 residues. Of the read, only the CDR3 DNA is kept; its 54 bases are in frame from base 1. According to the germline V gene, CDR1 reads SNHLY and CDR2 reads FYNNEI. Sequencing input: blood. The chain is assembled from TRBV2 and TRBJ2-7, with 12 bases in between that match TRBD1. The clonotype comes from a woman older than 75 in good health. The CDR3 here reads CASSEGRGTGGKSYEQYF. The DNA sequence reads TGTGCCAGCAGTGAAGGTCGCGGGACAGGGGGCAAATCGTACGAGCAGTACTTC.